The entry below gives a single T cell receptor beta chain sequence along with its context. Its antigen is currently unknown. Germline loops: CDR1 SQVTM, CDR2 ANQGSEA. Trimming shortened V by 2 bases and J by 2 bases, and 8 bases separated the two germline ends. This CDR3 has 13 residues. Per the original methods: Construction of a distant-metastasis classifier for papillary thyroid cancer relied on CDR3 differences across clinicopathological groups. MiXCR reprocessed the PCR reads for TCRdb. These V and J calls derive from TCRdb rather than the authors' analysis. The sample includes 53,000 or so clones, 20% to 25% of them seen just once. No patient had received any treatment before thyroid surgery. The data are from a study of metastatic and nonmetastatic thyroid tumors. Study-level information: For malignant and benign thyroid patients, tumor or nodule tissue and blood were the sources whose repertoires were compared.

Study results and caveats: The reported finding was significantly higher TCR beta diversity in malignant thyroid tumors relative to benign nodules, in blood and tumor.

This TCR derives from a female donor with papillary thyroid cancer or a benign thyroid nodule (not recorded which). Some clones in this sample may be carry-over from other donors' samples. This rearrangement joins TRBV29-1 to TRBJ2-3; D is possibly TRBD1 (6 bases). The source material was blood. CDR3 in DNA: TGCAGCGTTGAATGGACAGACACAGATACGCAGTATTTT. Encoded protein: CSVEWTDTDTQYF.